This TCR beta chain was retrieved from a study of T cell responses to AZD1222 COVID-19 vaccine. At the level of the study: Second doses were pooled across both intervals (about 4 or about 12 weeks). Study outcomes and limitations: At 160-218 and 743-854, vaccine-associated CD4 TCRs were dominant, and they spanned spike.

This clone was counted a single time. Its antigen is unknown. The repertoire was sequenced with immunoSEQ multiplex PCR; TCRdb's copy has only in-frame clones and lacks some. Among some 150,000 clones, approximately 94% were seen once, and the ten largest hold approximately 2%. The specimen comprised peripheral blood, sampled on day 0 of AZD1222 vaccination. This TCR derives from an adult in good health.

The CDR3 protein is CASAGEHNNQPQHF. The CDR3 nucleotides are TGTGCCAGCGCAGGGGAGCACAACAATCAGCCCCAGCATTTT. V is TRBV2 and J is TRBJ1-5; possible D gene TRBD1, 6 bases. The germline V gene has CDR1 SNHLY and CDR2 FYNNEI. V lost 8 bases, J lost 3 bases, and 14 bases lay in between. The CDR3 totals 14 residues.